The 20 T cell receptor beta chains below were found in one sample sequenced in a study of T cell clonality in common variable immunodeficiency. Measured with immunoSEQ multiplex PCR; TCRdb has only the in-frame clones, and not every one. The record shows tens of thousands of clones for this sample, with no singletons present. Material: peripheral blood mononuclear cells. Every receptor here comes from a person aged 18 to 70 in good health.

Concerning this clone itself: The read gets to within 3 residues of the CDR3 end, and the germline J gene fills in the rest. The gene calls are TRBV25-1 and TRBJ2-1; tentative D call: TRBD1 (8 bases). CDR1 and CDR2 from the germline V gene are MGHDK and SYGVNS. The CDR3 runs 16 residues. Trimming removed 8 bases from V and 0 bases from J, with 17 bases in between. The sequenced CDR3 bases are TGTGCCAGCGCGGGGGCCGGGACAGGCTCCTACAATGAG. It encodes CASAGAGTGSYNE. The entire CDR3 is CASAGAGTGSYNEQFF.

In its sample, this clone was seen many times. Sequencing ends 3 residues short of the CDR3 end; the germline J gene provides the rest. The chain combines TRBV20-1 with TRBJ2-2, with 13 bases fitting TRBD2. J lost 3 bases, V lost 5 bases, and 9 bases had no gene match. The CDR3 runs 17 residues. Germline V CDR1 and CDR2: DFQATT, SNEGSKA (reference sequence). Here the CDR3 reads CSAPGTSGNSHTGELFF. The DNA read from the CDR3 is TGCAGTGCTCCCGGGACTAGCGGGAATTCACACACCGGGGAG.

The sample holds many counts of this clone. The read terminates 3 residues before the CDR3 end, so the remaining end is supplied by the germline J gene. The rearrangement links TRBV5-1 to TRBJ2-5; TRBD2 matches 9 bases. CDR3 length equals 15 residues. The V segment lost 0 bases and the J segment 3 bases; nucleotides outside the gene matches: 3. In germline, CDR1 is SGHRS, CDR2 YFSETQ. The CDR3 loop is CASSLEAGGEETQYF. The part of the CDR3 DNA that was read is TGCGCCAGCAGCTTGGAAGCGGGAGGCGAAGAGACC.

The sample holds many counts of this clone. With the read ending 3 residues before the CDR3 end, the germline J gene is used to fill in that end. The chain recombines TRBV6-2 or TRBV6-3 with TRBJ2-1, with 11 bases identical to TRBD2. The CDR3 is 15 residues long. Germline CDR1 and CDR2: MNHEY and SVGEGT. V dropped 4 bases and J dropped 4; count of bases not matched to a gene: 3. CDR3 DNA, as far as it was read: TGTGCCAGCAGTTTAGCGGGAGGGCCGTACAATGAG. It codes for CASSLAGGPYNE. The full CDR3 is CASSLAGGPYNEQFF.

Comments on this clone: The CDR3 is cut off 3 residues early in the read; its end comes from the germline J gene. This CDR3 is also generated by other DNA sequences in the sample. The chain joins TRBV19 to TRBJ1-5, with 10 bases that match TRBD1. The CDR3 is made up of 15 amino acids. The germline V gene has CDR1 LNHDA and CDR2 SQIVND (reference sequence). Unmatched junction bases numbered 4, after V lost 6 bases and J lost 2 bases. CDR3 bases read: TGTGCCAGTAGCTGGACAGGGGGAGGCAATCAGCCC. Protein sequence: CASSWTGGGNQP. The full CDR3 sequence reads CASSWTGGGNQPQHF.

This clone was detected ten times or more. Sequence at one end of the junction differs from germline and may be a read error. CDR3 amino acids: CASSQAGHLNTEAFF. CDR3 DNA, as far as it was read: TGCGCCAGCAGCCAAGCGGGACACCTCAACACTGAA. The chain recombines TRBV4-2 with TRBJ1-1, with D perhaps TRBD1 (6 bases). The CDR3 extends 3 residues past the end of the read, so its final part is completed from the germline J gene. The germline gives CDR1 LGHNA, CDR2 YNFKEQ. The CDR3 consists of 15 residues.

This clone was found many times. CDR3 sequence reads: CASSPVGTSGSYNEQFF. The part of the CDR3 DNA that was read is TGTGCCAGCAGCCCAGTCGGGACTAGCGGTTCCTACAATGAG. This chain links TRBV7-3 with TRBJ2-1, with 11 bases aligning to TRBD2. From the germline J gene comes the end of the CDR3, since the read stops 3 residues before it. The ends lost 5 bases at V and 1 base at J; junction bases unmatched: 7. The CDR3 is 17 residues long. Germline V lookup: CDR1 SGHTA, CDR2 FQGTGA.

This clone was recorded at least ten times. With the read ending 3 residues before the CDR3 end, the germline J gene is used to fill in that end. The rearrangement uses TRBV19 and TRBJ1-5; TRBD1 matches at 10 bases. This CDR3 comprises 14 residues. Trimming took 7 bases from V and 5 from J; bases not matched to a gene: 5. The V gene's germline CDR1 is LNHDA and CDR2 SQIVND (reference sequence). CDR3 DNA, as far as it was read: TGTGCCAGTAAGCCGGGGACAGGGGATCAGCCC. It translates to CASKPGTGDQP. The CDR3 as a whole reads CASKPGTGDQPQHF. Drawing the rest from reference TRBV19 and TRBJ1-5, the complete variable domain is DGGITQSPKYLFRKEGQNVTLSCEQNLNHDAMYWYRQDPGQGLRLIYYSQIVNDFQKGDIAEGYSVSREKKESFPLTVTSAQKNPTAFYLCASKPGTGDQPQHFGDGTRLSIL.

This clone has at least ten counts. The sequenced fragment ends 3 residues before the CDR3 boundary, so the rest is inferred from the germline J gene. The V call is TRBV20-1, the J call TRBJ2-3; TRBD2 agrees at 8 bases. CDR3 size: 13 residues. Trimming cost V 7 bases and J 4 bases; bases outside gene matches: 7. Germline CDR1 reads DFQATT; CDR2 reads SNEGSKA (reference sequence). The covered CDR3 bases are TGCAGTGGCCAGCGGGAGTTTTCAGATACG. Translation gives CSGQREFSDT. The complete CDR3 protein is CSGQREFSDTQYF.

This clone was seen repeatedly, ten times or more. Sequencing ends 3 residues short of the CDR3 end; the germline J gene provides the rest. The rearrangement uses TRBV18 and TRBJ2-3, with TRBD1 identical over 8 bases. V was clipped by 3 bases and J by 1 base; unmatched bases: 6. The CDR3 spans 16 residues. CDR1 KGHSH and CDR2 LQKENI come from the germline V gene. The CDR3 spells CASSPVPGQGTDTQYF. The CDR3 DNA, read in part, is TGTGCCAGCTCACCCGTGCCGGGACAGGGCACAGATACG.

Ten or more counts support this clone. The chain's CDR3 is CSAKDRGGGATEAFF. The CDR3 DNA, read in part, is TGCAGTGCTAAGGACAGGGGAGGTGGGGCCACTGAA. The chain employs TRBV20-1 and TRBJ1-1; 9 bases align to TRBD1. The CDR3 is cut off 3 residues early in the read; its end comes from the germline J gene. After removal of 4 bases from V and 4 bases from J, the junction contained 10 bases not matched to a gene. Per germline, CDR1 DFQATT and CDR2 SNEGSKA (reference sequence). The CDR3 loop spans 15 amino acids.

The sample holds many counts of this clone. CDR3 bases read: TGTGCCAGCAGCTCTTTGGGGGCGAAACCAGAACAGACC. It yields the protein CASSSLGAKPEQT. The complete CDR3 protein is CASSSLGAKPEQTQYF. The rearrangement uses TRBV14 and TRBJ2-5; D may be TRBD1 (6 bases). The read ends 3 residues shy of where the CDR3 ends; the end is completed using the germline J gene. Trimming took 5 bases from V and 6 from J, leaving 22 bases between them. The V gene's germline CDR1 is SGHDN and CDR2 FVKESK. The CDR3 has 16 residues.

This clone was detected many times. The CDR3 end is not reached by the read, which stops 3 residues before it; the germline J gene fills it in. The chain carries TRBV6-2 or TRBV6-3 and TRBJ2-3; the D gene is possibly TRBD1 (6 bases). The CDR3 is 16 residues long. CDR1 is MNHEY and CDR2 is SVGEGT in the germline V gene. Trimming cost V 4 bases and J 3 bases, with 17 bases left between them. CDR3 bases read: TGTGCCAGCAGTTTACCGGGACAACAAGCGACAGATACG. Its translation: CASSLPGQQATDT. The entire CDR3 reads CASSLPGQQATDTQYF.

A note on this clone: The read comes to an end 3 residues before the CDR3 does, leaving the germline J gene to fill in the end. This chain uses TRBV11-2 with TRBJ2-5; TRBD2 aligns across 8 bases. Germline assignment: CDR1 SGHAT and CDR2 FQNNGV. The CDR3 extends over 14 amino acids. The covered CDR3 bases are TGTGCCAGCAGCGGAGCGGGGGCTTTACGAACC. Amino acids: CASSGAGALRT. The full CDR3 reads CASSGAGALRTQYF.

This clone was recorded at least ten times. Coverage ceases 3 residues before the CDR3 finishes, and the germline J gene fills in the end. The rearrangement links TRBV5-1 to TRBJ1-4; 8 positions match TRBD1. The CDR3 runs 16 residues. Trimming removed 1 base from V and 5 bases from J; junction bases left unmatched: 7. Germline CDR1 and CDR2: SGHRS and YFSETQ. The CDR3 DNA, read in part, is TGCGCCAGCAGCTTGTTCTCAGGGGGCGGAAATGAAAAA. Amino acids: CASSLFSGGGNEK. In full, the CDR3 is CASSLFSGGGNEKLFF.

This clone was seen at least ten times. The CDR3 end is not reached by the read, which stops 3 residues before it; the germline J gene fills it in. The chain couples TRBV20-1 to TRBJ1-1; 10 positions agree with TRBD1. Germline V gene lookup returns CDR1 DFQATT and CDR2 SNEGSKA (reference sequence). V gave up 6 bases and J gave up 5 bases; unmatched junction bases: 9. The CDR3 totals 14 residues. The CDR3 sequence: CSARGKGQGTEAFF. CDR3 DNA (partial): TGCAGTGCGCGAGGGAAGGGACAGGGGACTGAA.

This clone was picked up a small number of times. The CDR3 end lies 3 residues beyond the end of the read and is filled in from the germline J gene. J is TRBJ2-3 and V is TRBV29-1, with D perhaps matching TRBD1 (7 bases). The CDR3 is 15 amino acids. Per the germline V gene, CDR1 is SQVTM and CDR2 is ANQGSEA. The V end was cut by 4 bases, the J end by 5 bases, with 19 bases between. The CDR3 DNA, read in part, is TGCAGCGTTGGCGTTGGGGGGCAGGGGGGAGATACG. Translated, it gives CSVGVGGQGGDT. The full CDR3 sequence reads CSVGVGGQGGDTQYF.

Ten or more counts support this clone. The sequenced part of the CDR3 DNA is TGCAGTGCTAGTATTCCTAGCGGGGTAGGGTTGGGTGATACG. Its translation: CSASIPSGVGLGDT. The full-length CDR3 reads as CSASIPSGVGLGDTQYF. The gene calls are TRBV20-1 and TRBJ2-3; 9 positions match TRBD2. The DNA ends 3 residues before the CDR3 does, and the rest of the CDR3 is filled in from the germline J gene. The CDR3 length is 17 residues. In germline, CDR1 is DFQATT, CDR2 SNEGSKA (reference sequence). J was trimmed by 6 bases and V by 3 bases; bases with no gene match: 16.

This clone has a count of ten or more. The read halts 3 residues ahead of the CDR3 end, with the missing end drawn from the germline J gene. The chain combines TRBV19 with TRBJ1-2; 11 bases map to TRBD1. Germline V lookup: CDR1 LNHDA, CDR2 SQIVND (reference sequence). The CDR3 has 15 residues. V lost 4 bases to trimming and J lost 4 bases; unmatched junction nucleotides: 5. This CDR3 is CASSTGQGAVYGYTF. The covered CDR3 bases are TGTGCCAGTAGTACAGGACAGGGGGCAGTCTATGGC. The full variable domain, its missing parts supplied by reference TRBV19 and TRBJ1-2, is DGGITQSPKYLFRKEGQNVTLSCEQNLNHDAMYWYRQDPGQGLRLIYYSQIVNDFQKGDIAEGYSVSREKKESFPLTVTSAQKNPTAFYLCASSTGQGAVYGYTFGSGTRLTVV.

This clone was detected only a few times. The read ends 3 residues early relative to the CDR3; the germline J gene fills the gap. V is TRBV20-1 and J is TRBJ1-1; 8 nucleotides align to TRBD1. This CDR3 contains 13 residues. J was trimmed by 4 bases and V by 6 bases; bases with no gene match: 7. The germline gives CDR1 DFQATT, CDR2 SNEGSKA (reference sequence). CDR3 DNA (partial): TGCAGTGCCTTGAAACAGGGGGGCACTGAA. Amino acids: CSALKQGGTE. The full CDR3 protein reads CSALKQGGTEAFF.